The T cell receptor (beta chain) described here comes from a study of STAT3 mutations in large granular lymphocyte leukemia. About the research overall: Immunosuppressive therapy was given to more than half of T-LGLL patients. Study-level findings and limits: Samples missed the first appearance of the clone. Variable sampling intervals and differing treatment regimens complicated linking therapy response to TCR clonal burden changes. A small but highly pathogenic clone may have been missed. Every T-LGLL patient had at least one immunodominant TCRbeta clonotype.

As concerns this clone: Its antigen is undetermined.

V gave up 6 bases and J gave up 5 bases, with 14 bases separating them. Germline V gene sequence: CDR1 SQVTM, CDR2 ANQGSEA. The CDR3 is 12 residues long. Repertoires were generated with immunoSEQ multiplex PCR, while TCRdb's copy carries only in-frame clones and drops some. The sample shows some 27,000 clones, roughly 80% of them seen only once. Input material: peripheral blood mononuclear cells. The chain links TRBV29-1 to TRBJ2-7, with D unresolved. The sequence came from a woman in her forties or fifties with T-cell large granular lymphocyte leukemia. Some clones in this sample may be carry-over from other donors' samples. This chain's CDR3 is CSVEAVRNEQYF. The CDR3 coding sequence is TGCAGCGTCGAGGCAGTCCGGAACGAGCAGTACTTC.